This T cell receptor beta chain was captured by sequencing in a study of T cell changes during pregnancy in multiple sclerosis. TCRdb's table, derived via immunoSEQ multiplex PCR, lists solely in-frame clones and lacks some. The repertoire holds over 55,000 clones, with roughly 93% as singletons. Trimming at V came to 8 bases and at J to 9 bases, leaving 14 bases not matched to a gene. Germline V gene lookup returns CDR1 SGHTA and CDR2 FQGNSA. The CDR3 is made up of 15 amino acids. The V call is TRBV7-2, the J call TRBJ2-5, with 11 bases that match TRBD2. This specimen consisted of peripheral blood, obtained after pregnancy. This clonotype was obtained from a female donor with multiple sclerosis, enrolled in a pregnancy study. In DNA, the CDR3 is TGTGCCAGCTCCCGGACTAGCGGGTTGGGCGGGGCCCAGTACTTC. It encodes CASSRTSGLGGAQYF. Looking up the rest from reference TRBV7-2 and TRBJ2-5 gives the full variable domain: GAGVSQSPSNKVTEKGKDVELRCDPISGHTALYWYRQSLGQGLEFLIYFQGNSAPDKSGLPSDRFSAERTGGSVSTLTIQRTQQEDSAVYLCASSRTSGLGGAQYFGPGTRLLVL.